This passage covers 18 T cell receptor beta chains from one sample sequenced in a study of siplizumab effects on memory and regulatory T cells (dated by TCRdb to the late 2010s). The library relied on the immunoSEQ multiplex PCR assay. The immuneACCESS repertoire file appears here via TCRdb, limited to in-frame rearrangements. These files lack a portion of the clones; in checked studies, under half of the deficit traces to unresolved V genes, and the cause of the others is not known. Here the sample has approximately 100,000 clones; about 91% occur a single time. The ten biggest clones cover around 0.73% of the sample. Sequences were obtained from Tregs sorted from blood. The receptors were gathered from a human donor in good health.

The CDR3 loop is CASSLVGQETQYF. The CDR3 region has the DNA TGTGCCAGCAGCTTGGTGGGGCAAGAGACCCAGTACTTC. The V and J genes are TRBV5-4 and TRBJ2-5; D unclear. V lost 0 bases, J lost 2 bases, and 5 bases lay in between. Per the germline V gene, CDR1 is SGHNT and CDR2 is YYREEE (reference sequence). This CDR3 has 13 amino acids.

This chain connects TRBV29-1 to TRBJ1-2; D not certain. The V end lost 1 base, the J end lost 4 bases, and 10 bases lay between the germline ends. The germline V gene has CDR1 SQVTM and CDR2 ANQGSEA. The CDR3 sequence is 13 residues long. CDR3 in DNA: TGCAGCGTTGAAGGGGCCAACCGCTATGGCTACACCTTC. It yields the protein CSVEGANRYGYTF.

The chain employs TRBV6-5 and TRBJ1-1; the match to TRBD1 covers 7 bases. Germline V gene data show CDR1 as MNHEY and CDR2 as SVGAGI. The CDR3 is 14 amino acids. V lost 5 bases and J lost 0; bases outside the gene matches: 3. CDR3 in DNA: TGTGCCAGCAGTCAGGGGGTTATGAACACTGAAGCTTTCTTT. This codes for CASSQGVMNTEAFF.

The chain links TRBV5-4 to TRBJ2-7; no reliable D call. From germline, CDR1 is SGHNT and CDR2 YYREEE (reference sequence). This CDR3 is built from 15 residues. Trimming removed 4 bases from V and 1 base from J, with 15 bases in between. CDR3 DNA: TGTGCCAGCAGCCGCATTGGCAACAGTTCCTACGAGCAGTACTTC. Its protein is CASSRIGNSSYEQYF.

The V and J genes are TRBV11-3 and TRBJ1-3; D is undetermined. CDR1 is SGHNT, CDR2 YENEEA, per germline. This CDR3 spans 16 amino acids. With 5 bases removed from V and 0 bases from J, the gap between germline ends came to 14 bases. The DNA for the CDR3 is TGTGCCAGCAGCCTACCCGACATTGCCTCTGGAAACACCATATATTTT. Translation gives CASSLPDIASGNTIYF.

The chain carries TRBV29-1 and TRBJ1-1; D remains ambiguous. This CDR3 comprises 10 residues. V dropped 6 bases and J dropped 8 bases, with 10 bases sitting between them. CDR1 is SQVTM, CDR2 ANQGSEA, per germline. Written as DNA, the CDR3 is TGCAGCGTGGGCGATGCGGAAGCTTTCTTT. Protein: CSVGDAEAFF.

This clone turned up a few times. This chain uses TRBV23-1 with TRBJ1-2, with 7 positions matching TRBD1. TRBV23-1 is an ORF, and what it does is uncertain. Germline trimming cut 9 bases from V and 8 bases from J; bases unmatched to any gene: 21. The CDR3 contains 16 residues. The CDR3 loop is CASTLPGGEQRKGYTF. The DNA of the CDR3 is TGCGCCAGTACACTGCCAGGGGGTGAACAGAGGAAGGGCTACACCTTC.

The rearrangement joins TRBV7-9 to TRBJ1-2; 7 bases are shared with TRBD1. The CDR3 length is 15 residues. Trimming took 7 bases from V and 4 from J; bases not matched to a gene: 12. Germline loops: CDR1 SEHNR, CDR2 FQNEAQ (reference sequence). CDR3: CASTPRDSSLYGYTF. CDR3 coding DNA: TGTGCCAGCACCCCTAGGGACAGCTCCCTCTATGGCTACACCTTC.

The chain is built from TRBV18 and TRBJ1-6, with D possibly TRBD1 on 5 matching bases. CDR3 length: 15 residues. With 3 bases removed from V and 6 bases from J, the gap between germline ends came to 12 bases. The germline gives CDR1 KGHSH, CDR2 LQKENI. The CDR3 spells CASSPGLIPNSPLHF. The CDR3 nucleotides read TGTGCCAGCTCACCGGGGCTCATACCTAATTCACCCCTCCACTTT.

The CDR3 is CASSYRGGETEAFF. CDR3 sequence (DNA): TGTGCCAGCAGTTACCGAGGGGGGGAAACTGAAGCTTTCTTT. The chain employs TRBV6-5 and TRBJ1-1; maybe TRBD1 (6 bases). This CDR3 comprises 14 residues. Trimming left V 2 bases short and J 5 bases short, with 12 bases between. Germline lookup yields CDR1 MNHEY and CDR2 SVGAGI.

The chain links TRBV29-1 to TRBJ1-2; TRBD1 matches 8 bases. The CDR3 loop spans 14 amino acids. Trimming took 4 bases from V and 6 from J; bases not matched to a gene: 10. Germline assignment: CDR1 SQVTM and CDR2 ANQGSEA. In DNA form, the CDR3 reads TGCAGCGTTGTAGGAACAGGGGGTGTAGATGGCTACACCTTC. Translating gives CSVVGTGGVDGYTF.

The J gene is TRBJ1-2, the V gene TRBV7-9; a possible D gene is TRBD1 (6 bases). The germline V and J ends were trimmed by 2 bases and 4 bases, with 14 bases remaining between them. CDR1 is SEHNR, CDR2 FQNEAQ, per germline (reference sequence). The length of the CDR3 is 15 residues. The CDR3 nucleotides read TGTGCCAGCAGCTTACTTCGGACAGTTTCCTATGGCTACACCTTC. This translates into CASSLLRTVSYGYTF.

Concerning this clone: One junction end does not reproduce the germline sequence, and a read error may be involved. The chain links TRBV6-1 to TRBJ1-1; weak D call: TRBD1 (6 bases). The CDR3 runs to 14 residues. CDR1 and CDR2 from the germline V gene are MNHNS and SASEGT. The CDR3 is CATSKRTANTEAFF. CDR3 sequence (DNA): TGTGCCACCAGTAAGAGGACAGCGAACACTGAAGCTTTCTTT.

The chain uses TRBV6-6 and TRBJ1-1; a possible D gene is TRBD1 (5 bases). Trimming removed 6 bases from V and 3 bases from J, with 14 bases in between. The germline gives CDR1 MNHNY, CDR2 SVGAGI (reference sequence). The CDR3 spans 14 residues. The CDR3 DNA is TGTGCCAGCAGCCTGGGGGGGTTTTACACTGAAGCTTTCTTT. Translation gives CASSLGGFYTEAFF.

The chain employs TRBV5-1 and TRBJ1-2; D might be TRBD1 (6 bases). In germline, CDR1 is SGHRS, CDR2 YFSETQ. V was clipped by 4 bases and J by 6 bases, with 13 bases between them. CDR3 size: 13 residues. The CDR3 is CASSPGAGDGYTF. The DNA for the CDR3 is TGCGCCAGCAGCCCAGGGGCGGGGGATGGCTACACCTTC.

The V call is TRBV2, the J call TRBJ2-1; D remains unclear. V lost 2 bases and J 5 bases, leaving 10 bases between the germline ends. Per the germline V gene, CDR1 is SNHLY and CDR2 is FYNNEI. The CDR3 spans 14 residues. As DNA, the CDR3 is TGTGCCAGCAGTGAATCGGGTGTCCACAATGAGCAGTTCTTC. It encodes CASSESGVHNEQFF.

The chain is built from TRBV13 and TRBJ2-3; D may correspond to TRBD1 or TRBD2 (5 bases each). CDR1 is PRHDT and CDR2 is FYEKMQ in the germline V gene (reference sequence). CDR3 length: 14 residues. The germline V and J ends were trimmed by 3 bases and 3 bases, with 10 bases remaining between them. The DNA for the CDR3 is TGTGCCAGCAGCTTCGGTGAGGGGACAGATACGCAGTATTTT. Protein: CASSFGEGTDTQYF. The full variable domain, its missing parts supplied by reference TRBV13 and TRBJ2-3, is AAGVIQSPRHLIKEKRETATLKCYPIPRHDTVYWYQQGPGQDPQFLISFYEKMQSDKGSIPDRFSAQQFSDYHSELNMSSLELGDSALYFCASSFGEGTDTQYFGPGTRLTVL.

The V call is TRBV4-1, the J call TRBJ1-4; D not certain. The germline gives CDR1 MGHRA, CDR2 YSYEKL. The length of the CDR3 is 16 residues. Trimming cost V 0 bases and J 3 bases, with 11 bases left between them. The CDR3 DNA reads as TGCGCCAGCAGCCAAGATTGGCTTTTGGCTAATGAAAAACTGTTTTTT. Translating it yields CASSQDWLLANEKLFF.